Shown below are 24 T cell receptor beta chains from a single sample sequenced in a study of tumor-infiltrating lymphocytes in primary liver carcinoma. Priming with a constant-region primer yielded TCR beta cDNA from around 0.45 ug total RNA. Nested multiplex PCR, run for three rounds with slightly modified ARM-PCR, yielded TCR beta libraries. The first two PCR rounds used TRBV1-TRBV30 forward primers with a C-beta reverse primer, around 10 cycles each. TCRdb re-derived calls from the multiplex PCR reads in MiXCR, one entry per CDR3 protein. The data hold over 100,000 distinct CDR3 sequences, with approximately 68% observed a single time. Unsorted bulk tissue, about 17-34 mg of it, served as the source for co-extraction of RNA and DNA. The material sequenced was tumor-adjacent normal liver tissue. The receptors here all came from an older woman with primary liver carcinoma and hepatitis B virus infection.

This clonotype was detected only a few times. One end of the junction fails to match germline, which may point to a read error. The V call is TRBV28, the J call TRBJ1-2; D remains unclear. Germline-derived CDR1 and CDR2 are MDHEN and SYDVKM. The CDR3 contains 15 residues. This CDR3 reads CASSSDAGFNYGCTF. CDR3 nucleotide sequence: TGTGCCAGCAGTTCCGATGCGGGATTTAACTATGGCTGCACCTTC.

This clonotype was seen only once. Since no conserved phenylalanine or tryptophan closes the CDR3, a read error is the likely cause. The chain couples TRBV29-1 to TRBJ2-1; 9 bases are shared with TRBD2. V dropped 1 base and J dropped 1; count of bases not matched to a gene: 14. Germline CDR1 is SQVTM and CDR2 is ANQGSEA. There are 19 residues in the CDR3. The CDR3 nucleotides are TGCAGCGTTGAAGGGCCCCTGGCTAGCGGGATAGGATCCTACAATGAGCAGTTCTCC. Its protein product is CSVEGPLASGIGSYNEQFS.

The rearrangement joins TRBV10-3 to TRBJ2-3, with D unclear. The V gene's germline CDR1 is ENHRY and CDR2 SYGVKD. There are 16 residues in the CDR3. Trimming shortened V by 0 bases and J by 12 bases, and 22 bases separated the two germline ends. CDR3 DNA sequence: TGTGCCATCAGTGAGTCGACTTGGCGGAACACAGATATACAGTATTTT. Amino acids: CAISESTWRNTDIQYF.

Comment on this clonotype: Germline and junction disagree at one end, which may indicate a read error. The CDR3 DNA is TGTGCCAACAGCTTAGGTCAAGGCGGGAGGGAAGGCTACAATGAGCAGTTCTTC. It translates to CANSLGQGGREGYNEQFF. J is TRBJ2-1 and V is TRBV11-3, with 9 bases fitting TRBD2. The CDR3 spans 18 residues. Germline values: CDR1 SGHNT, CDR2 YENEEA.

This clonotype was observed many times. V usage is TRBV6-5 and J usage is TRBJ1-2, with a possible D match to TRBD1 (5 bases). Germline loops: CDR1 MNHEY, CDR2 SVGAGI. CDR3 size: 14 residues. Trimming stripped 4 bases from V and 6 bases from J, with 15 bases between. CDR3 DNA: TGTGCCAGCAGTTCTAGACAGAACACAGATGGCTACACCTTC. It is translated as CASSSRQNTDGYTF.

This chain links TRBV6-1 with TRBJ2-3, with 9 bases matching TRBD2. The CDR3 consists of 13 residues. V shed 5 bases, J shed 15 bases, and the junction held 12 bases outside the gene matches. The germline gives CDR1 MNHNS, CDR2 SASEGT. The CDR3 sequence is CASSQTSGDTRYF. Written as DNA, the CDR3 is TGTGCCAGCAGTCAGACTAGCGGAGATACGCGATATTTT.

About this clonotype itself: Mismatch with germline at one junction end may stem from a read error. CDR3 amino acids: CVSSRTDSPYEQYF. The DNA of the CDR3 is TGTGTCAGCAGCCGGACGGACAGTCCCTATGAACAGTACTTC. This chain links TRBV4-2 with TRBJ2-7; D is perhaps TRBD1 (6 bases). The CDR3 covers 14 residues. Per the germline V gene, CDR1 is LGHNA and CDR2 is YNFKEQ.

To note about this clonotype: The junction departs from germline at one end; a sequencing error may be responsible. The chain has TRBV4-1 and TRBJ1-2; D perhaps matches TRBD1 (5 bases). Germline-derived CDR1 and CDR2 are MGHRA and YSYEKL. This CDR3 is 11 amino acids long. The CDR3 loop is CDSSQVNSPVF. CDR3 bases: TGTGACAGCAGCCAAGTCAACAGCCCGGTCTTC.

The table lists this clonotype with many counts. V is TRBV28 and J is TRBJ2-2; D is perhaps TRBD1 or TRBD2 (5 bases each). The germline gives CDR1 MDHEN, CDR2 SYDVKM. This CDR3 is 15 amino acids long. The V end lost 7 bases, the J end lost 1 base, and 13 bases lay between the germline ends. The CDR3 nucleotides are TGTGCCAGCACCCCGGGACGGAAGAACACCGGGGAGCTGTTTTTT. Encoded protein: CASTPGRKNTGELFF.

Regarding this clonotype: The junction does not match germline at one end; this may be a read error. The chain couples TRBV12-5 to TRBJ2-7, with 8 bases aligning to TRBD1. Germline CDR1 and CDR2: LGHNT and FRNRAP. The CDR3 has 14 amino acids. The CDR3 DNA reads TGTGCTAGTGGTTTTGACAGGGGATCCTACGAGCACTACTTC. As protein: CASGFDRGSYEHYF. Full variable domain (outside the CDR3, taken from reference TRBV12-5 and TRBJ2-7): DARVTQTPRHKVTEMGQEVTMRCQPILGHNTVFWYRQTMMQGLELLAYFRNRAPLDDSGMPKDRFSAEMPDATLATLKIQPSEPRDSAVYFCASGFDRGSYEHYFGPGTRLTVT.

The table lists this clonotype with many counts. V and J are TRBV29-1 and TRBJ2-3; 15 nucleotides agree with TRBD2. CDR1 is SQVTM, CDR2 ANQGSEA, per germline. This CDR3 spans 16 amino acids. V lost 6 bases to trimming and J lost 5 bases; unmatched junction nucleotides: 9. CDR3 coding DNA: TGCAGCGTCCTAGGACTAGCGGGAGGGCCTGGAGATACGCAGTATTTT. It encodes CSVLGLAGGPGDTQYF.

As for this clonotype: At one end the junction does not follow the germline gene, possibly because of a read error. The rearrangement links TRBV11-3 to TRBJ2-7; D not certain. In germline, CDR1 is SGHNT, CDR2 YENEEA. The CDR3 runs to 14 residues. The CDR3 region is CTSSLVARSGEQYF. DNA of the CDR3: TGCACCAGCAGCTTAGTGGCCAGGAGTGGAGAGCAGTACTTC.

As DNA, the CDR3 is TGCGCCAGCCAACCGGGAATGAATGAGCAGTTCTTC. It translates to CASQPGMNEQFF. The chain joins TRBV4-1 to TRBJ2-1; possible D gene TRBD2, 5 bases. This CDR3 has 12 residues. Trimming pared 8 bases from V and 7 bases from J, leaving 12 bases between. Per germline, CDR1 MGHRA and CDR2 YSYEKL.

This clonotype was recorded a few times. An end of the junction does not agree with germline; a read error may underlie this. The chain couples TRBV4-2 to TRBJ1-3; D may be TRBD1 (5 bases). The germline V gene has CDR1 LGHNA and CDR2 YNFKEQ. The CDR3 covers 16 residues. The CDR3 sequence is CASSQDEGDTGNIIYF. In nucleotides, the CDR3 is TGTGCTAGCAGCCAAGATGAAGGGGATACTGGAAACATCATATATTTT.

The J gene is TRBJ1-1, the V gene TRBV6-5; 8 bases are shared with TRBD1. The germline V gene has CDR1 MNHEY and CDR2 SVGAGI. The CDR3 totals 15 residues. CDR3 in amino acids: CANRPRGQKNTEAFF. The CDR3 region has the DNA TGTGCTAACAGGCCCAGGGGGCAGAAGAACACTGAAGCTTTCTTT.

The chain joins TRBV12-3 or TRBV12-4 to TRBJ2-7; TRBD1 matches 8 bases. This CDR3 has 12 amino acids. Trimming at V came to 10 bases and at J to 8 bases, leaving 10 bases not matched to a gene. Here the CDR3 reads CANTQTGEKQYF. CDR3 nucleotide sequence: TGTGCCAATACCCAGACAGGGGAAAAGCAGTACTTC.

As concerns this clonotype: The junction shows a germline mismatch at one end, possibly a read error. This rearrangement joins TRBV11-3 to TRBJ2-3; no clear D. Germline CDR1 SGHNT, CDR2 YENEEA. The CDR3 consists of 11 residues. CDR3 sequence reads: CSSRYTDTLYF. DNA for the CDR3: TGTTCCAGCAGGTACACAGATACGCTGTATTTT. Supplemented by reference TRBV11-3 and TRBJ2-3, the full variable domain reads EAGVVQSPRYKIIEKKQPVAFWCNPISGHNTLYWYLQNLGQGPELLIRYENEEAVDDSQLPKDRFSAERLKGVDSTLKIQPAELGDSAVYLCSSRYTDTLYFGPGTRLTVL.

This chain joins TRBV29-1 and TRBJ2-1, with 7 nucleotides matching TRBD1. The CDR3 is 13 amino acids. Germline CDR1 SQVTM, CDR2 ANQGSEA. The CDR3 DNA reads TGCAACGTCGAACAGGGGTACGTGGGTGTGCAGTTCTTC. Translated, it gives CNVEQGYVGVQFF.

Comments on this clonotype: Relative to the germline gene, one junction end is altered; a read error may explain this. The V call is TRBV10-2, the J call TRBJ2-2; possible D gene TRBD2, 6 bases. Germline CDR1 and CDR2: WSHSY and SAAADI. The CDR3 consists of 13 residues. The CDR3 coding sequence is TGTACCACCAAGGAGGGAACGGCCGGGGAGCTGTTTTTT. As protein: CTTKEGTAGELFF.

Concerning this clonotype itself: A read error may be the cause here, since a much bigger clone is one base away. V usage is TRBV5-1 and J usage is TRBJ2-6; D assignment may be TRBD1 or TRBD2 (6 bases each). The CDR3 sequence is 15 residues long. Germline assignment: CDR1 SGHRS and CDR2 YFSETQ. The CDR3 reads CASSPDRPGANILTF. In DNA, the CDR3 is TGCGCCAGCAGCCCCGACAGGCCGGGGGCCAACATCCTGACTTTC.

Concerning this clonotype: A read error may account for a junction end that differs from germline. V gene TRBV28 combines with J gene TRBJ2-7; 14 nucleotides agree with TRBD2. Germline lookup yields CDR1 MDHEN and CDR2 SYDVKM. The CDR3 contains 16 residues. CDR3 region: CASRTGTSGRTYEQYF. CDR3 nucleotides: TGTGCTAGCAGGACCGGGACTAGCGGGAGAACGTACGAGCAGTACTTC.

As to this clonotype: This could be a read error, since a much larger clone is one nucleotide away. The rearrangement joins TRBV28 to TRBJ1-5; maybe TRBD1 (5 bases). CDR1 is MDHEN, CDR2 SYDVKM, per germline. CDR3 length: 14 residues. The CDR3 nucleotides read TGTACCAGCAGTCCCTGGGACGGAAATCAGCCCCAGCATTTT. Protein product: CTSSPWDGNQPQHF.

This clonotype showed up just once. The chain combines TRBV6-1 with TRBJ2-1; 9 bases are shared with TRBD1. CDR3 length: 16 residues. The V gene's germline CDR1 is MNHNS and CDR2 SASEGT. The chain's CDR3 is CISRGQGHDSYNEQFF. DNA of the CDR3: TGTATCAGCAGGGGACAGGGACACGACTCCTACAATGAGCAGTTCTTC.

V and J are TRBV5-4 and TRBJ2-7; TRBD1 agrees at 7 bases. The germline V gene has CDR1 SGHNT and CDR2 YYREEE (reference sequence). V lost 5 bases, J lost 2 bases, and 7 bases stayed unmatched. This CDR3 comprises 14 residues. The CDR3 loop is CASRTGTVPYEQYF. CDR3 coding DNA: TGTGCCAGCAGGACTGGGACAGTCCCCTACGAGCAGTACTTC. Based on the CDR3 plus reference TRBV5-4 and TRBJ2-7, the full variable domain is ETGVTQSPTHLIKTRGQQVTLRCSSQSGHNTVSWYQQALGQGPQFIFQYYREEENGRGNFPPRFSGLQFPNYSSELNVNALELDDSALYLCASRTGTVPYEQYFGPGTRLTVT.